This T cell receptor beta chain was captured by sequencing in a study of OX40 agonist ivuxolimab in advanced cancers. Background on the study: Partial responses were achieved by three patients: one hepatocellular carcinoma, two cutaneous melanoma. The study, taken as a whole, reports: On average, CD8+ T cells showed a greater number of expanded clones than CD4+.

Concerning this clone itself: Antigen: not known.

Germline V lookup: CDR1 MNHEY, CDR2 SMNVEV (reference sequence). The V end lost 2 bases, the J end lost 7 bases, and 14 bases lay between the germline ends. This CDR3 contains 15 residues. The method was immunoSEQ multiplex PCR; TCRdb's version includes in-frame clones alone and lacks a portion of them. The sample includes some 80,000 clones, under 90% seen only once; the top ten take about 0.4%. This sequence joins TRBV27 and TRBJ2-2; D is perhaps TRBD2 (6 bases). The sample was CD4+ or CD8+ T cells sorted from blood, taken in a trial of the OX40 agonist ivuxolimab. The TCR originated in an adult with an advanced solid tumor such as melanoma, head and neck, liver or kidney cancer. The CDR3 nucleotides read TGTGCCAGCAGTTTAACCGCCGCTAGCGTCGGGGAGCTGTTTTTT. Its protein is CASSLTAASVGELFF.